The 23 T cell receptor beta chains reported below all come from one sample, sequenced in a study of patients and donors after allogeneic stem cell transplantation. MiXCR was run by TCRdb on the RT-PCR reads, yielding one entry per CDR3 protein. The sample includes some 150,000 distinct CDR3 sequences, 37% of them seen just once. Material for sequencing was blood, either unsorted or a sorted T cell fraction (not recorded which). These receptors were collected from a human donor who was either an allogeneic HSCT recipient or a stem cell or donor lymphocyte infusion donor (not recorded which). It is not recorded whose cells these are; they may come from a transplant donor.

This clonotype was detected a few times. The J gene is TRBJ1-5, the V gene TRBV29-1; TRBD1 might be the D (5 bases). Germline CDR1 is SQVTM and CDR2 is ANQGSEA. V lost 1 base, J lost 1 base, and 8 bases lay in between. The CDR3 length is 14 residues. The CDR3 loop is CSVEGGKSNQPQHF. The DNA of the CDR3 is TGCAGCGTTGAAGGGGGGAAGAGCAATCAGCCCCAGCATTTT. Full variable domain (remainder filled in from reference TRBV29-1 and TRBJ1-5): SAVISQKPSRDICQRGTSLTIQCQVDSQVTMMFWYRQQPGQSLTLIATANQGSEATYESGFVIDKFPISRPNLTFSTLTVSNMSPEDSSIYLCSVEGGKSNQPQHFGDGTRLSIL.

The rearrangement links TRBV28 to TRBJ2-7; 9 bases match TRBD1. The V gene's germline CDR1 is MDHEN and CDR2 SYDVKM. The CDR3 runs to 16 residues. With 5 bases clipped from V and 1 base from J, the junction kept 9 bases outside the gene matches. CDR3 sequence reads: CASSVRDRVRSYEQYV. For the CDR3, the DNA is TGTGCCAGCAGTGTCCGGGACAGGGTTCGGTCCTACGAGCAGTACGTC.

The chain combines TRBV7-8 with TRBJ1-4, with TRBD1 matching over 7 bases. V gave up 3 bases and J gave up 7 bases; unmatched junction bases: 8. Per germline, CDR1 SGHVS and CDR2 FQNEAQ. There are 15 residues in the CDR3. The CDR3 nucleotides read TGTGCCAGCAGCTTCCCGGGGGACAGAAGTGAAAAACTGTTTTTT. Translating gives CASSFPGDRSEKLFF.

This clonotype came up a few times. The rearrangement links TRBV5-1 to TRBJ1-1; 9 nucleotides match TRBD1. The V gene end was trimmed by 3 bases and the J gene end by 1 base; junction bases not matched to a gene: 4. Germline CDR1 reads SGHRS; CDR2 reads YFSETQ. This CDR3 region has 15 residues. CDR3 loop: CASSWTDRGNTEAFF. The CDR3 DNA sequence: TGCGCCAGCAGCTGGACGGACAGGGGGAACACTGAAGCTTTCTTT.

The V and J genes are TRBV6-1 and TRBJ2-4; D is possibly TRBD1 (5 bases). The ends were cut back, 5 bases at V and 7 bases at J, with 9 bases in the middle. The CDR3 loop spans 12 amino acids. Germline V CDR1 and CDR2: MNHNS, SASEGT. CDR3 nucleotide sequence: TGTGCCAGCAGTCAGTCAGGGAACATTCAGTACTTC. Protein product: CASSQSGNIQYF.

This clonotype has only a few counts. The rearrangement joins TRBV7-2 to TRBJ1-2; 10 bases are a match to TRBD1. After removal of 5 bases from V and 2 bases from J, the junction contained 8 bases not matched to a gene. CDR1 is SGHTA and CDR2 is FQGNSA in the germline V gene. The CDR3 is made up of 16 amino acids. The CDR3 here is CASSPKGDRGNYGYTF. In DNA, the CDR3 is TGTGCCAGCAGCCCAAAGGGGGACAGGGGAAACTATGGCTACACCTTC.

V gene TRBV18 combines with J gene TRBJ1-3; D is uncertain. V was shortened by 8 bases and J by 0 bases, with 14 bases between the two germline ends. Per germline, CDR1 KGHSH and CDR2 LQKENI. The CDR3 has 15 amino acids. This chain's CDR3 is CASLRGMSSGNTIYF. CDR3 coding DNA: TGTGCCAGCCTACGGGGAATGAGCTCTGGAAACACCATATATTTT.

This clonotype was seen more than once but under ten times. V usage is TRBV10-3 and J usage is TRBJ1-6; 9 bases match TRBD1. J lost 7 bases, V lost 4 bases, and 11 bases had no gene match. In germline, CDR1 is ENHRY, CDR2 SYGVKD. This CDR3 is 17 amino acids long. DNA of the CDR3: TGTGCCATCAGTGGTCCCGGGACAGGGTCCGGGAATTCACCCCTCCACTTT. Translation: CAISGPGTGSGNSPLHF.

The V gene is TRBV12-3 or TRBV12-4, the J gene TRBJ1-2; TRBD1 matches 7 bases. The CDR3 covers 14 residues. Trimming took 3 bases from V and 8 from J; bases not matched to a gene: 9. CDR3 region: CASSFSTGARGYTF. For the CDR3, the DNA is TGTGCCAGCAGTTTTTCTACAGGGGCGAGGGGCTACACCTTC.

This clonotype came up a few times. J is TRBJ2-1 and V is TRBV2, with TRBD2 as a possible D gene (5 bases). Germline CDR1 is SNHLY and CDR2 is FYNNEI. The CDR3 has 14 residues. V gave up 5 bases and J gave up 6 bases, with 14 bases separating them. CDR3 sequence reads: CASSNETRINEQFF. As DNA, the CDR3 is TGTGCCAGCAGTAACGAAACTAGGATCAATGAGCAGTTCTTC.

The rearrangement joins TRBV5-6 to TRBJ2-2, with 11 bases lining up with TRBD2. The CDR3 runs 18 residues. Germline lookup yields CDR1 SGHDT and CDR2 YYEEEE. V lost 0 bases to trimming and J lost 6 bases; unmatched junction nucleotides: 10. CDR3 in DNA: TGTGCCAGCAGCTTGGAGCTAGCGGGGGGTCCCACGGCCGGGGAGCTGTTTTTT. The encoded protein is CASSLELAGGPTAGELFF.

This clonotype was counted between two and nine times. V gene TRBV7-2 combines with J gene TRBJ2-4, with 11 bases matching TRBD2. V dropped 6 bases and J dropped 3; count of bases not matched to a gene: 7. There are 16 residues in the CDR3. CDR1 and CDR2 (germline): SGHTA, FQGNSA. CDR3 amino acids: CASRPTSGGGKNIQYF. Here the CDR3 DNA reads TGTGCCAGCAGACCTACTAGCGGGGGTGGCAAAAACATTCAGTACTTC.

This clonotype was found once. CDR3 sequence: CASSLAFGEKLFF. CDR3 sequence (DNA): TGTGCCAGCAGCTTAGCATTTGGGGAAAAACTGTTTTTT. The chain combines TRBV7-9 with TRBJ1-4; D is unresolved. The germline V gene has CDR1 SEHNR and CDR2 FQNEAQ (reference sequence). Trimming pared 0 bases from V and 8 bases from J, leaving 7 bases between. There are 13 residues in the CDR3. The full variable domain, completed using reference TRBV7-9 and TRBJ1-4, is DTGVSQNPRHKITKRGQNVTFRCDPISEHNRLYWYRQTLGQGPEFLTYFQNEAQLEKSRLLSDRFSAERPKGSFSTLEIQRTEQGDSAMYLCASSLAFGEKLFFGSGTQLSVL.

V is TRBV27 and J is TRBJ2-3, with D perhaps TRBD2 (6 bases). V lost 2 bases and J 6 bases, leaving 6 bases between the germline ends. CDR3 length: 12 residues. CDR1 is MNHEY and CDR2 is SMNVEV in the germline V gene (reference sequence). The CDR3 nucleotides are TGTGCCAGCAGTTTAGCGGGGGATACGCAGTATTTT. It yields the protein CASSLAGDTQYF.

The chain combines TRBV4-1 with TRBJ1-2, with TRBD1 identical over 7 bases. The CDR3 is 11 amino acids. The germline V gene has CDR1 MGHRA and CDR2 YSYEKL. Germline trimming cut 8 bases from V and 8 bases from J; bases unmatched to any gene: 5. The CDR3 nucleotides read TGCGCCAGCCAGGGGGGAGGGGGCTACACCTTC. It is translated as CASQGGGGYTF.

This clonotype showed up many times. V gene TRBV12-3 or TRBV12-4 combines with J gene TRBJ1-1, with D unclear. The CDR3 contains 14 residues. The V gene lost 8 bases and the J gene lost 4 bases, with 17 bases spanning the gap. CDR3 protein: CASSIRPGFTEAFF. In DNA form, the CDR3 reads TGTGCCAGCTCTATCCGGCCGGGGTTCACTGAAGCTTTCTTT.

The rearrangement uses TRBV7-9 and TRBJ1-1; D is ambiguous. CDR1 is SEHNR, CDR2 FQNEAQ, per germline (reference sequence). This CDR3 is 11 amino acids long. V lost 8 bases to trimming and J lost 3 bases, with 7 bases between them. CDR3 region: CASLSDTEAFF. As DNA, the CDR3 is TGTGCCAGCCTTTCCGACACTGAAGCTTTCTTT. Together with reference TRBV7-9 and TRBJ1-1, the CDR3 gives the full variable domain: DTGVSQNPRHKITKRGQNVTFRCDPISEHNRLYWYRQTLGQGPEFLTYFQNEAQLEKSRLLSDRFSAERPKGSFSTLEIQRTEQGDSAMYLCASLSDTEAFFGQGTRLTVV.

This clonotype was detected only a few times. The chain carries TRBV20-1 and TRBJ2-1; D is possibly TRBD1 (5 bases). Per the germline V gene, CDR1 is DFQATT and CDR2 is SNEGSKA (reference sequence). V shed 0 bases and J shed 5 bases, with 20 bases lying between them. The CDR3 totals 17 residues. In DNA, the CDR3 is TGCAGTGCTAGAGATCTAGGGCAGCGACGGACACACAATGAGCAGTTCTTC. Translation: CSARDLGQRRTHNEQFF.

CDR3 sequence: CASTTGGTGYTF. CDR3 DNA sequence: TGTGCCAGCACTACAGGGGGGACTGGCTACACCTTC. The rearrangement uses TRBV12-3 or TRBV12-4 and TRBJ1-2; 8 nucleotides align to TRBD1. The trim removed 7 bases at V and 7 bases at J, leaving 5 bases unmatched. The CDR3 is made up of 12 amino acids.

The table lists this clonotype with many counts. V and J are TRBV29-1 and TRBJ1-2, with D unclear. Trimming removed 6 bases from V and 3 bases from J, with 5 bases in between. CDR1 SQVTM and CDR2 ANQGSEA come from the germline V gene. The CDR3 spans 10 residues. CDR3 sequence: CSVPDYGYTF. DNA of the CDR3: TGCAGCGTCCCCGACTATGGCTACACCTTC.

The chain links TRBV20-1 to TRBJ2-3, with D perhaps matching TRBD2 (6 bases). V lost 3 bases, J lost 2 bases, and 18 bases lay in between. CDR1 DFQATT and CDR2 SNEGSKA come from the germline V gene (reference sequence). This CDR3 spans 16 amino acids. CDR3 in amino acids: CSASDRDFPFTDTQYF. As DNA, the CDR3 is TGCAGTGCTAGTGATCGGGACTTCCCATTCACAGATACGCAGTATTTT.

The chain employs TRBV4-3 and TRBJ1-2; 9 bases match TRBD1. The CDR3 consists of 14 residues. Germline CDR1 reads LGHNA; CDR2 reads YSLEER. J gave up 8 bases and V 4 bases, and 8 bases lay outside the gene matches. CDR3 bases: TGCGCCAGCAGCCCCCCGGGACAGGGTAGGGGCTACACCTTC. Residues: CASSPPGQGRGYTF.

The gene calls are TRBV4-3 and TRBJ2-7; 9 positions match TRBD1. Germline V CDR1 and CDR2: LGHNA, YSLEER. The J segment lost 2 bases and the V segment lost 2 bases, leaving 4 bases of the junction unmatched. This CDR3 has 15 residues. The DNA for the CDR3 is TGCGCCAGCAGCCAATCGGGACAGGGAACCTACGAGCAGTACTTC. It codes for CASSQSGQGTYEQYF.